The clone carrying this T cell receptor (beta chain) was detected many times. The sample is drawn from a study of T cells after yellow fever vaccination. CDR3 size: 13 residues. Germline V gene lookup returns CDR1 ENHRY and CDR2 SYGVKD. V lost 3 bases to trimming and J lost 6 bases, with 9 bases between them. TCRdb independently ran MiXCR on the 5' RACE reads; one entry per CDR3 protein. The repertoire holds 300,000 to 450,000 distinct CDR3 sequences, around 8.1% seen once, with about 16% in the top ten. The clonotype comes from a man between 18 and 35 years old who received the YFV17D yellow fever vaccine. This rearrangement joins TRBV10-3 to TRBJ1-5; the D gene is possibly TRBD1 (5 bases). Material: PBMCs, obtained about 49 days after the first yellow fever vaccination. CDR3 amino acids: CAISDGGGQPQHF. For the CDR3, the DNA is TGTGCCATCAGTGATGGCGGGGGTCAGCCCCAGCATTTT.